This T cell receptor beta chain is drawn from a study of blood T cell repertoires in COVID-19. Study-level information: There were acute and convalescent COVID-19 samples, and they came from the United States, Italy and Spain. PBMCs, B-cell-depleted T cells, or T cells were the source of the cDNA or gDNA that made up the material.

Unmatched junction bases numbered 13, after V lost 7 bases and J lost 5 bases. This CDR3 spans 17 amino acids. Germline CDR1 reads SNHLY; CDR2 reads FYNNEI. Generated by immunoSEQ multiplex PCR, the TCRdb table keeps only in-frame clones and is missing some. The top ten hold roughly 4% of the sample, which has over 200,000 clones, around nine tenths seen once. Sequencing used PBMCs or T cells enriched from blood (not recorded which). The chain uses TRBV2 and TRBJ1-4; 10 nucleotides align to TRBD1. This sequence originates from a woman aged 30 to 39 with acute COVID-19. The CDR3 is CASNWDRGTYENEKLFF. CDR3 nucleotides: TGTGCCAGCAATTGGGACAGGGGTACCTATGAAAATGAAAAACTGTTTTTT.